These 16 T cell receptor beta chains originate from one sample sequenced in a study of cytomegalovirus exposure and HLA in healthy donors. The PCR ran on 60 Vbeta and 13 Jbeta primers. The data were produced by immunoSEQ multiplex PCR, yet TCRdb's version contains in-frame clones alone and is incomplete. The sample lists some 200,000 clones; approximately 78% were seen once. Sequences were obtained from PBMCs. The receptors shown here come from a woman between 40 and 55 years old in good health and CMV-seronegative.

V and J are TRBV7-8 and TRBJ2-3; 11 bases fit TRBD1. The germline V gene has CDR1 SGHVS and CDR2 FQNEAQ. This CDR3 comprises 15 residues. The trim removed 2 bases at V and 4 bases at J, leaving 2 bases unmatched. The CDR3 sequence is CASSLMGQGADTQYF. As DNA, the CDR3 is TGTGCCAGCAGCTTAATGGGACAGGGGGCAGATACGCAGTATTTT.

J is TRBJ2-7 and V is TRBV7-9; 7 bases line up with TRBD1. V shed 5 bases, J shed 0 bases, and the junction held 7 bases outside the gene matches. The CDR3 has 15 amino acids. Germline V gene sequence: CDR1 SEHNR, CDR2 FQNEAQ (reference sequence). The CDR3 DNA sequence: TGTGCCAGCAGCCCACAGGGGCCAAGCTCCTACGAGCAGTACTTC. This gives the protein CASSPQGPSSYEQYF. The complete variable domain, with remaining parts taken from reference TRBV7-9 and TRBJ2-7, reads DTGVSQNPRHKITKRGQNVTFRCDPISEHNRLYWYRQTLGQGPEFLTYFQNEAQLEKSRLLSDRFSAERPKGSFSTLEIQRTEQGDSAMYLCASSPQGPSSYEQYFGPGTRLTVT.

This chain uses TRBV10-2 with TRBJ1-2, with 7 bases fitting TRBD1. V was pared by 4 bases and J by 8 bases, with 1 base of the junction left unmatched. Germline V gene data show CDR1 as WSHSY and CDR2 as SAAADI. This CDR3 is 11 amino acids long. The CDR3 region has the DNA TGCGCCAGCAGTGCGGACAGGGGCTACACCTTC. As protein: CASSADRGYTF.

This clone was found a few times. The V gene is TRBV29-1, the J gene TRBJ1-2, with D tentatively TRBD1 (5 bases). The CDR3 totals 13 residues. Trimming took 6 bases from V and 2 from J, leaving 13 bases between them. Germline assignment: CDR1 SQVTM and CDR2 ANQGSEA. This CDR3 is CSVRWQGNYGYTF. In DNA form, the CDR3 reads TGCAGCGTCCGGTGGCAGGGAAACTATGGCTACACCTTC.

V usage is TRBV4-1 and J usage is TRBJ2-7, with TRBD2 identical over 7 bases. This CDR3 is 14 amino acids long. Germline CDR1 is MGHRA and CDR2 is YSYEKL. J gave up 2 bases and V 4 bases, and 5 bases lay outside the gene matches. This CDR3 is CASSRQAGTYEQYF. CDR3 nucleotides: TGCGCCAGCAGCCGGCAAGCGGGGACCTACGAGCAGTACTTC.

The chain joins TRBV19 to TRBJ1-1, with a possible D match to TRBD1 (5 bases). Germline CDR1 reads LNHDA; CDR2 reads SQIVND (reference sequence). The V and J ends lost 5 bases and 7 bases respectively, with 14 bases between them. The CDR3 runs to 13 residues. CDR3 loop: CASSSWTGGEAFF. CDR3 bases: TGTGCCAGTAGTTCGTGGACCGGGGGTGAAGCTTTCTTT.

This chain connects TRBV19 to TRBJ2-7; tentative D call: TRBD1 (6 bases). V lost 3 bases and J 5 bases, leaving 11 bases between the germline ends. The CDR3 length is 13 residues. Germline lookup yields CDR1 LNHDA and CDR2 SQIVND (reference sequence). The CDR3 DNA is TGTGCCAGTAGTATGGCACAGGGTAACGAGCAGTACTTC. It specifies CASSMAQGNEQYF.

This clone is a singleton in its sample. Here the CDR3 reads CASSIGRGGYGYTF. The CDR3 nucleotides are TGTGCCAGCAGCATCGGTAGGGGGGGTTATGGCTACACCTTC. The chain joins TRBV7-2 to TRBJ1-2, with D perhaps matching TRBD1 (6 bases). The CDR3 extends over 14 amino acids. V was clipped by 5 bases and J by 5 bases, with 15 bases between them. Germline loops: CDR1 SGHTA, CDR2 FQGNSA.

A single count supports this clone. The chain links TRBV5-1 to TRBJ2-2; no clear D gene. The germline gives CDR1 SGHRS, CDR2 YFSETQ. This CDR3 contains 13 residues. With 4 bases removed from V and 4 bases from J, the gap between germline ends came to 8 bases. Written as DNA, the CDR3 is TGCGCCAGCAGCGCACATGTCACCGGGGAGCTGTTTTTT. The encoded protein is CASSAHVTGELFF.

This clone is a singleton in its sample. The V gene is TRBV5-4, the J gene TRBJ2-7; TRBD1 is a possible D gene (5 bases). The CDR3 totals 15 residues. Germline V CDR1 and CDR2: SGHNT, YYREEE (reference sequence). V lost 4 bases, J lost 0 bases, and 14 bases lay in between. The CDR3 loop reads CASSGHVESSYEQYF. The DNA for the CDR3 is TGTGCCAGCAGCGGACACGTCGAAAGCTCCTACGAGCAGTACTTC.

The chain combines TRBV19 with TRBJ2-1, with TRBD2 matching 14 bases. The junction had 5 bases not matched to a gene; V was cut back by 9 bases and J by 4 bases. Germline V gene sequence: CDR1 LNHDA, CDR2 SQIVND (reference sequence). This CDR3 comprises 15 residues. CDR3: CASGTSGSRYNEQFF. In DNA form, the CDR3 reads TGTGCCAGCGGGACTAGCGGGAGCCGGTACAATGAGCAGTTCTTC.

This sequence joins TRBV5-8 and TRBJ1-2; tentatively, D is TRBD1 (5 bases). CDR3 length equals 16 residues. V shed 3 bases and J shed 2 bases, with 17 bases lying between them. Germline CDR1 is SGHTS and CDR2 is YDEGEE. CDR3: CASSWGGTLINYGYTF. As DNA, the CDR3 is TGTGCCAGCAGCTGGGGAGGGACCCTAATCAACTATGGCTACACCTTC. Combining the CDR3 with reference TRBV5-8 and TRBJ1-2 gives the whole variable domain EAGVTQSPTHLIKTRGQQATLRCSPISGHTSVYWYQQALGLGLQFLLWYDEGEERNRGNFPPRFSGRQFPNYSSELNVNALELEDSALYLCASSWGGTLINYGYTFGSGTRLTVV.

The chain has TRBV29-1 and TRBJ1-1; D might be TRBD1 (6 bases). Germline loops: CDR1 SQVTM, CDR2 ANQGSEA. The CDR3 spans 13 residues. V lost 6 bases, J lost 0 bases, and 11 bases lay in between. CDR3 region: CSVRDTLNTEAFF. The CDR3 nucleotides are TGCAGCGTCCGGGACACCTTGAACACTGAAGCTTTCTTT.

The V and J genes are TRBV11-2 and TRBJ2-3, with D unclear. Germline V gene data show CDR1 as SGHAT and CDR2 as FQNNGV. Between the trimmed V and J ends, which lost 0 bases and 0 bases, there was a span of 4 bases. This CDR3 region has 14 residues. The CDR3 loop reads CASSLELSTDTQYF. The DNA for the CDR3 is TGTGCCAGCAGCTTAGAACTCAGCACAGATACGCAGTATTTT.

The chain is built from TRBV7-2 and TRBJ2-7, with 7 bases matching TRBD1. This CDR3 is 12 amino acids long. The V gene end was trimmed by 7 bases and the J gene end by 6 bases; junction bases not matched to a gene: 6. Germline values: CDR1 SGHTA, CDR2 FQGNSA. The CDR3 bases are TGTGCCAGCAAACTTACAGGGGTCGAGCAGTACTTC. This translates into CASKLTGVEQYF.

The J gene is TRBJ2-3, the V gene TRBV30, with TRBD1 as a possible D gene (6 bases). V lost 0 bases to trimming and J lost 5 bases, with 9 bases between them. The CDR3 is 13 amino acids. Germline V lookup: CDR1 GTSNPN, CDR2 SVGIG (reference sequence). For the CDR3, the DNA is TGTGCCTGGAGTGTACAGGGAATAGATACGCAGTATTTT. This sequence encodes CAWSVQGIDTQYF.